Listed here are 12 T cell receptor beta chains from one sample, sequenced in a study of shared clonotypes between healthy human individuals. Naive CD8 cells were CD45RO-negative, positively selected for CCR7, excluding terminally differentiated effector memory CD45RA+ cells. Sequenced by immunoSEQ multiplex PCR; TCRdb stores in-frame clones only, minus some. This sample has millions of clones, with just over 90% found just once. Sequencing was carried out using naive CD8+ T cells from PBMCs. Receptor source: a man between 18 and 35 years old in good health. Some clones in this sample may be carry-over from other donors' samples.

CDR3 sequence: CAWSLGGLIYGYTF. CDR3 in DNA: TGTGCCTGGAGTTTGGGGGGGCTCATCTATGGCTACACCTTC. The chain combines TRBV30 with TRBJ1-2, with TRBD1 as a possible D gene (6 bases). Germline assignment: CDR1 GTSNPN and CDR2 SVGIG (reference sequence). The CDR3 runs 14 residues. Trimming took off 2 bases at V and 4 bases at J, with 14 bases between the two ends. Full variable domain (missing parts from reference TRBV30 and TRBJ1-2): SQTIHQWPATLVQPVGSPLSLECTVEGTSNPNLYWYRQAAGRGLQLLFYSVGIGQISSEVPQNLSASRPQDRQFILSSKKLLLSDSGFYLCAWSLGGLIYGYTFGSGTRLTVV.

This clone was counted once. This chain joins TRBV15 and TRBJ1-2, with a tentative D call TRBD1 (5 bases). Per the germline V gene, CDR1 is LNHNV and CDR2 is YYDKDF (reference sequence). CDR3 size: 16 residues. Trimming removed 5 bases at V and 4 bases at J, with 20 bases between. The CDR3 region is CATSARGGEGTYGYTF. CDR3 nucleotide sequence: TGTGCCACCAGCGCCCGGGGGGGGGAAGGGACCTATGGCTACACCTTC. The variable domain in full, completed from reference TRBV15 and TRBJ1-2, reads DAMVIQNPRYQVTQFGKPVTLSCSQTLNHNVMYWYQQKSSQAPKLLFHYYDKDFNNEADTPDNFQSRRPNTSFCFLDIRSPGLGDTAMYLCATSARGGEGTYGYTFGSGTRLTVV.

This clone was found once. The chain joins TRBV9 to TRBJ2-1, with 9 positions matching TRBD2. CDR3 size: 14 residues. Trimming cost V 5 bases and J 5 bases; bases outside gene matches: 5. Germline V gives CDR1 SGDLS, CDR2 YYNGEE. The chain's CDR3 is CASSASGIDNEQFF. As DNA, the CDR3 is TGTGCCAGCAGTGCTAGCGGGATTGACAATGAGCAGTTCTTC.

J is TRBJ2-5 and V is TRBV2; 12 bases fit TRBD2. The V gene's germline CDR1 is SNHLY and CDR2 FYNNEI. V shed 9 bases, J shed 5 bases, and the junction held 10 bases outside the gene matches. The CDR3 sequence is 15 residues long. The CDR3 is CARQKTSGSQETQYF. The CDR3 DNA sequence: TGTGCCAGACAGAAGACTAGCGGGAGTCAGGAGACCCAGTACTTC.

CDR3 nucleotides: TGTGCCAGCAGGGCAGAACGTAATGAAAAACTGTTTTTT. Its protein product is CASRAERNEKLFF. The genes are TRBV2 and TRBJ1-4, with unresolved D. CDR3 length: 13 amino acids. Germline V gene lookup returns CDR1 SNHLY and CDR2 FYNNEI. Trimming took off 6 bases at V and 4 bases at J, with 9 bases between the two ends.

The gene calls are TRBV7-3 and TRBJ2-1; D is unclear. CDR1 and CDR2 from the germline V gene are SGHTA and FQGTGA. The CDR3 length is 15 residues. V was cut by 3 bases and J by 0 bases, with 9 bases left in between. CDR3 sequence: CASSFGQSSYNEQFF. The CDR3 DNA sequence: TGTGCCAGCAGCTTCGGGCAGAGCTCCTACAATGAGCAGTTCTTC. The full variable domain, in which reference TRBV7-3 and TRBJ2-1 provide the parts outside the CDR3, is GAGVSQTPSNKVTEKGKYVELRCDPISGHTALYWYRQSLGQGPEFLIYFQGTGAADDSGLPNDRFFAVRPEGSVSTLKIQRTERGDSAVYLCASSFGQSSYNEQFFGPGTRLTVL.

V is TRBV27 and J is TRBJ2-7, with 10 bases lining up with TRBD1. CDR3 length: 15 amino acids. Trimming at V came to 7 bases and at J to 1 base, leaving 7 bases not matched to a gene. CDR1 is MNHEY, CDR2 SMNVEV, per germline (reference sequence). The CDR3 loop is CASTPLGQGSYEQYF. In DNA form, the CDR3 reads TGTGCCAGCACTCCCTTGGGACAGGGGTCCTACGAGCAGTACTTC.

This clone occurred once. DNA for the CDR3: TGTGCCAGCAGCCTCCGAGGGGGACTTAACTACAATGAGCAGTTCTTC. Residues: CASSLRGGLNYNEQFF. The rearrangement links TRBV7-9 to TRBJ2-1; tentatively, D is TRBD1 or TRBD2 (6 bases each). CDR1 is SEHNR, CDR2 FQNEAQ, per germline (reference sequence). With 5 bases removed from V and 3 bases from J, the gap between germline ends came to 17 bases. This CDR3 contains 16 residues.

The rearrangement uses TRBV7-8 and TRBJ2-7; D not certain. CDR3 size: 14 residues. V was cut by 2 bases and J by 6 bases, with 14 bases left in between. Germline CDR1 and CDR2: SGHVS and FQNEAQ. CDR3 residues: CASSLPDGPSEQYF. The CDR3 nucleotides read TGTGCCAGCAGCTTACCTGACGGACCCTCCGAGCAGTACTTC.

This clone has a handful of counts. This chain links TRBV19 with TRBJ1-5; D is uncertain. The CDR3 sequence is 16 residues long. V gave up 5 bases and J gave up 4 bases, with 18 bases separating them. The germline V gene has CDR1 LNHDA and CDR2 SQIVND (reference sequence). The CDR3 sequence: CASSLSVGDGNQPQHF. The DNA of the CDR3 is TGTGCCAGTAGTCTTTCTGTCGGGGATGGGAATCAGCCCCAGCATTTT.

This chain links TRBV18 with TRBJ1-5; 9 bases match TRBD1. Germline V CDR1 and CDR2: KGHSH, LQKENI. V lost 3 bases to trimming and J lost 1 base; unmatched junction nucleotides: 10. CDR3 length equals 18 residues. The CDR3 bases are TGTGCCAGCTCACCCGTCCCGGGACAGGGTGGGAGCAATCAGCCCCAGCATTTT. Translation: CASSPVPGQGGSNQPQHF.

Comment on this clone: The same CDR3 also results from other DNA sequences found in this sample. The V and J genes are TRBV7-2 and TRBJ2-7, with D unresolved. Per the germline V gene, CDR1 is SGHTA and CDR2 is FQGNSA. CDR3 length: 12 amino acids. The V end lost 2 bases, the J end lost 1 base, and 3 bases lay between the germline ends. In DNA, the CDR3 is TGTGCCAGCAGCTTAATATCCTACGAGCAGTACTTC. Protein: CASSLISYEQYF. Filled out from reference TRBV7-2 and TRBJ2-7, the complete variable domain reads GAGVSQSPSNKVTEKGKDVELRCDPISGHTALYWYRQSLGQGLEFLIYFQGNSAPDKSGLPSDRFSAERTGGSVSTLTIQRTQQEDSAVYLCASSLISYEQYFGPGTRLTVT.